This is a list of T cell receptor beta chains from one sample in a study of blood T cell repertoires in COVID-19. The table came from immunoSEQ multiplex PCR; TCRdb's copy has only in-frame clones and leaves some out. The table includes under 15,000 clones, about nine tenths detected once. Sample: peripheral blood. These receptor sequences come from a woman aged 65 to 85 with active COVID-19. Each CDR3 is given with its conserved first and last residue. D genes are given only for firm matches. Some rows have no size entry. The others give once, few or many, or a class for an expanded clone.

>NA|TRBV9|14|TRBJ2-4|TRBD2
TGTGCCAGCAGCGTAGTACTAGCGGGAAACATTCAGTACTTC
CASSVVLAGNIQYF
>few|TRBV3-1/TRBV3-2|15|TRBJ1-1|NA
TGTGCCAGCAGCCAAGCGAGGCTGGGAGGGACTGAAGCTTTCTTT
CASSQARLGGTEAFF
>NA|TRBV11-3|18|TRBJ2-7|TRBD2
TGTGCCAGCAGCTTAGATTCCCGGACTAGCGGTTTCTCGTACGAGCAGTACTTC
CASSLDSRTSGFSYEQYF
>NA|TRBV19|15|TRBJ1-1|TRBD1
TGTGCCAGTAACATATGGAGACAGGGGGATACTGAAGCTTTCTTT
CASNIWRQGDTEAFF
>NA|TRBV13|18|TRBJ2-2|TRBD2
TGTGCCAGCAGCTTAGGGTCCCGCGGGACTAGTGATACCGGGGAGCTGTTTTTT
CASSLGSRGTSDTGELFF
>NA|TRBV5-1|14|TRBJ2-2|NA
TGCGCCAGCACTTTGGAGGTAAACACCGGGGAGCTGTTTTTT
CASTLEVNTGELFF
>NA|TRBV7-3|15|TRBJ2-7|NA
TGTGCCAGCAGCGAAGGGCCAGGGGACTCCTACGAGCAGTACTTC
CASSEGPGDSYEQYF
>NA|TRBV9|14|TRBJ1-2|TRBD1
TGTGCCAGCAGCGCCCACCAGGGACAGTATGGCTACACCTTC
CASSAHQGQYGYTF
>NA|TRBV3-1/TRBV3-2|13|TRBJ1-5|NA
TGTGCCAGCAGCCAGCGGGGGGTGCAGCCCCAGCATTTT
CASSQRGVQPQHF
>NA|TRBV29-1|15|TRBJ2-1|TRBD2
TGCAGCGTTGAAGGGACTAGCGGGGTCAACAATGAGCAGTTCTTC
CSVEGTSGVNNEQFF
>NA|TRBV5-1|15|TRBJ2-1|TRBD2
TGCGCCAGCAGCTTCACCAGCGGGAGTTGGAATGAGCAGTTCTTC
CASSFTSGSWNEQFF
>NA|TRBV6-2/TRBV6-3|18|TRBJ2-3|TRBD2
TGTGCCAGCAGTGGCCAGGAGTCTAGCGGGAGGGGTGCAGATACGCAGTATTTT
CASSGQESSGRGADTQYF
>NA|TRBV11-3|15|TRBJ2-7|TRBD1
TGTGCCAGCAGTGAATCGGGGACAGGAGGTTACGAGCAGTACTTC
CASSESGTGGYEQYF
>NA|TRBV5-6|15|TRBJ1-3|NA
TGTGCCAGCAGCTTGGGCGGGGGCCCTGGAAACACCATATATTTT
CASSLGGGPGNTIYF
>NA|TRBV29-1|14|TRBJ2-1|NA
TGCAGCGTTGGGCGACTAGATTCCTACAATGAGCAGTTCTTC
CSVGRLDSYNEQFF
>NA|TRBV7-9|13|TRBJ2-1|NA
TGTGCCAGCAGCTTAATTGGCGGCAATGAGCAGTTCTTC
CASSLIGGNEQFF
>few|TRBV11-3|13|TRBJ2-7|TRBD2
TGTGCCAGCAGATCGAATAGCGGGAGCGAGCAGTACTTC
CASRSNSGSEQYF
>NA|TRBV18|16|TRBJ1-2|NA
TGTGCCAGCTCCCCCAGCGTTCCAGGGGTAGCCTATGGCTACACCTTC
CASSPSVPGVAYGYTF
>NA|TRBV5-5|16|TRBJ2-2|TRBD2
TGTGCCAGCAGCCCGCGGACTAGCGGGAGCACCGGGGAGCTGTTTTTT
CASSPRTSGSTGELFF
>NA|TRBV2|12|TRBJ2-1|NA
TGTGCCAGCCGGGATGGGTACAATGAGCAGTTCTTC
CASRDGYNEQFF
>NA|TRBV5-6|16|TRBJ2-1|TRBD2
TGTGCCAGCAGCCATTTGGGGCTAGCGGGAGAAGGCGAGCAGTTCTTC
CASSHLGLAGEGEQFF
>NA|TRBV28|15|TRBJ2-7|TRBD2
TGTGCCAGCAGTTCAAAGCGGGACTACTCCTACGAGCAGTACTTC
CASSSKRDYSYEQYF